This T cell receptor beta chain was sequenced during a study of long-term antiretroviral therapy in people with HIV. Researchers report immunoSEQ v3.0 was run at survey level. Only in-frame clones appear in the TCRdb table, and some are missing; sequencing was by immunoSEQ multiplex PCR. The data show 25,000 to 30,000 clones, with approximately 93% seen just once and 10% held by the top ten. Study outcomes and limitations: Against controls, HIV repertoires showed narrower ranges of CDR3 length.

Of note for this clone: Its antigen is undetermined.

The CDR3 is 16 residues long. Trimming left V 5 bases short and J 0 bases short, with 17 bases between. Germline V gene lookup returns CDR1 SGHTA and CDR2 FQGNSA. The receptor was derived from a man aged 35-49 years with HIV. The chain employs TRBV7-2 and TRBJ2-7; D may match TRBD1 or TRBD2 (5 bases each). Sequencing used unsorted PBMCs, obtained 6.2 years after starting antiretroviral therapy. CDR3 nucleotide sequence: TGTGCCAGCAGCCTCACCCCCGGGACGGCCTCCTACGAGCAGTACTTC. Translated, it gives CASSLTPGTASYEQYF. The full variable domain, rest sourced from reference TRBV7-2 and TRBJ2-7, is GAGVSQSPSNKVTEKGKDVELRCDPISGHTALYWYRQSLGQGLEFLIYFQGNSAPDKSGLPSDRFSAERTGGSVSTLTIQRTQQEDSAVYLCASSLTPGTASYEQYFGPGTRLTVT.